The 12 T cell receptor beta chains in this list originate from one sample, sequenced in a study of blood T cells in healthy people across ages. Alongside a J-beta primer mix, a sample-barcoded 5' primer served in a second PCR lasting about 6 to 12 cycles. TCRdb analysed the 5' RACE reads with MiXCR anew, one entry per CDR3 protein. The sample has about 1,400,000 distinct CDR3 sequences, 45% to 70% seen once. What was sequenced was blood. These receptors all stem from a man aged 18 to 35 in good health.

V is TRBV28 and J is TRBJ2-5; D is unclear. The DNA end is more similar to TRBJ2-7, so the J call may be wrong. The CDR3 has 15 residues. Germline CDR1 reads MDHEN; CDR2 reads SYDVKM. The DNA of the CDR3 is TGTGCCAGCATTAGAGAGGCAGCCGCATCCTACGAGCAGTACTTC. Translation: CASIREAAASYEQYF.

The chain recombines TRBV21-1 with TRBJ1-2; the table's D call of TRBD1 was not tested on the DNA. TRBV21-1 is labeled a pseudogene. The CDR3 contains 13 residues. The CDR3 loop reads CAGSKEKGHGYTF. CDR3 coding DNA: TGTGCCGGCAGCAAAGAGAAGGGGCATGGCTACACCTTC.

The V and J genes are TRBV28 and TRBJ2-3; weak D call: TRBD2 (5 bases). Germline V gene sequence: CDR1 MDHEN, CDR2 SYDVKM. The V and J ends lost 6 bases and 1 base respectively, with 20 bases between them. This CDR3 comprises 17 residues. CDR3 coding DNA: TGTGCCAGCAGCCCTCACGCGGGTGTGGCGGGCACAGATACGCAGTATTTT. This codes for CASSPHAGVAGTDTQYF.

The chain combines TRBV27 with TRBJ2-7, with a possible D match to TRBD2 (6 bases). Trimming stripped 5 bases from V and 7 bases from J, with 27 bases between. Germline V gene lookup returns CDR1 MNHEY and CDR2 SMNVEV (reference sequence). The CDR3 is 17 amino acids. The CDR3 region is CASSPNQRASSYNEQYF. CDR3 bases: TGTGCCAGCAGTCCAAATCAGCGGGCCAGCTCCTACAATGAGCAGTACTTC.

This clonotype was detected a few times. This rearrangement joins TRBV20-1 to TRBJ2-3; D unclear. V was trimmed by 1 base and J by 0 bases, leaving 8 bases between them. The CDR3 consists of 14 residues. Germline CDR1 DFQATT, CDR2 SNEGSKA (reference sequence). CDR3 loop: CSARVATSTDTQYF. The CDR3 nucleotides read TGCAGTGCTAGAGTCGCGACTAGCACAGATACGCAGTATTTT.

The chain's CDR3 is CASTWVGGSYEQYF. The CDR3 nucleotides read TGTGCCAGCACCTGGGTGGGGGGTTCCTACGAGCAGTACTTC. V gene TRBV7-2 combines with J gene TRBJ2-7; maybe TRBD2 (6 bases). V was trimmed by 7 bases and J by 1 base, leaving 14 bases between them. Per the germline V gene, CDR1 is SGHTA and CDR2 is FQGNSA. The CDR3 runs 14 residues.

This clonotype was seen at least ten times. V usage is TRBV27 and J usage is TRBJ2-5; maybe TRBD2 (5 bases). The CDR3 is 13 residues long. The V and J ends lost 3 bases and 7 bases respectively, with 12 bases between them. Per the germline V gene, CDR1 is MNHEY and CDR2 is SMNVEV (reference sequence). CDR3 residues: CASSFEGPGTQYF. The CDR3 DNA sequence: TGTGCCAGCAGTTTTGAGGGCCCGGGGACCCAGTACTTC.

The table lists this clonotype with a count of one. The chain links TRBV27 to TRBJ2-4; D could derive from TRBD1 or TRBD2 (5 bases each). TRBJ2-7 explains the end of the DNA better; the J call may be wrong. In germline, CDR1 is MNHEY, CDR2 SMNVEV (reference sequence). The CDR3 runs 13 residues. The CDR3 sequence is CASRGGGSNEQYF. CDR3 DNA sequence: TGTGCCAGCAGAGGTGGGGGATCAAACGAGCAGTACTTC.

The chain carries TRBV11-3 and TRBJ2-5; 8 bases map to TRBD1. The end of the DNA aligns better with TRBJ2-7, so the J call may be wrong. The CDR3 spans 15 residues. Germline assignment: CDR1 SGHNT and CDR2 YENEEA. CDR3 sequence reads: CASSPSDRGLNEQYF. In nucleotides, the CDR3 is TGTGCCAGCAGCCCTAGTGACAGGGGCCTAAACGAGCAGTACTTC.

This clonotype was counted between two and nine times. The J gene is TRBJ2-3, the V gene TRBV20-1; perhaps TRBD2 as D (5 bases). CDR3 length: 14 amino acids. Deletions cut 6 bases from V and 4 bases from J, with 17 bases between. CDR1 and CDR2 from the germline V gene are DFQATT and SNEGSKA (reference sequence). In DNA, the CDR3 is TGCAGTGCCCAGCCGGGATCGAACCCAGATACGCAGTATTTT. As protein: CSAQPGSNPDTQYF.

The chain employs TRBV11-2 and TRBJ1-2, with D perhaps TRBD1 (6 bases). This CDR3 has 14 amino acids. Looked up from germline, CDR1 is SGHAT and CDR2 is FQNNGV. The germline V and J ends were trimmed by 5 bases and 5 bases, with 15 bases remaining between them. The CDR3 DNA sequence: TGTGCCAGCAGCACTAACAGGGCAAGATATGGCTACACCTTC. It specifies CASSTNRARYGYTF.

The chain employs TRBV7-2 and TRBJ2-7; possibly TRBD1 or TRBD2 for D (5 bases each). The CDR3 runs 14 residues. Trimming removed 4 bases at V and 1 base at J, with 11 bases between. Looked up from germline, CDR1 is SGHTA and CDR2 is FQGNSA. Written as DNA, the CDR3 is TGTGCCAGCAGCTGGGAGACAGCTTCCTACGAGCAGTACTTC. It is translated as CASSWETASYEQYF. The variable domain in full, completed from reference TRBV7-2 and TRBJ2-7, reads GAGVSQSPSNKVTEKGKDVELRCDPISGHTALYWYRQSLGQGLEFLIYFQGNSAPDKSGLPSDRFSAERTGGSVSTLTIQRTQQEDSAVYLCASSWETASYEQYFGPGTRLTVT.